This T cell receptor (beta chain) was sequenced for a study of T cell clonotyping in hematopoietic cell transplantation. Turning to the study itself: Recipients' pretransplant samples followed cytoreduction. Whole-study findings and limits: Pathologically expanded recipient clonotypes increased progressively from day 30 to day 180 as diversity fell.

Time point denoted: recipient sample about 28 days before transplant, after cytoreduction. Recipient blood drawn about 28 days pretransplant and days 30, 100, 180 after. The V gene lost 5 bases and the J gene lost 0 bases, with 11 bases spanning the gap. Germline values: CDR1 SNHLY, CDR2 FYNNEI. The CDR3 covers 16 residues. Data came from immunoSEQ multiplex PCR; TCRdb stores just in-frame clones and leaves some out. The repertoire has 25,000 to 30,000 clones, more than 65% of them found once; the top ten carry around 1.9%. Comment on this clone: Its antigen is currently unknown.

The chain joins TRBV2 to TRBJ2-6; maybe TRBD2 (5 bases). The source material was peripheral blood mononuclear cells, sampled before stem cell transplant. This clonotype originated in a man aged 35 to 55 with acute myeloid leukemia. Some clones in this sample may be carry-over from other donors' samples. CDR3 nucleotides: TGTGCCAGCAGTAGAGGACTGAGCTCTGGGGCCAACGTCCTGACTTTC. Translation gives CASSRGLSSGANVLTF.